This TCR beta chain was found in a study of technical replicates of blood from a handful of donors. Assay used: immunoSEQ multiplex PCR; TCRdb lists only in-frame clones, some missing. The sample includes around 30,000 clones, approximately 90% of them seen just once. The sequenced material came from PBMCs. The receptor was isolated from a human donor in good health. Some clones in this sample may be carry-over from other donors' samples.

CDR3 bases: TGTGCCAGCAGCTTTAAGGGGGCGCAGGGCTACACCTTC. Its protein product is CASSFKGAQGYTF. The rearrangement uses TRBV5-6 and TRBJ1-2; TRBD1 aligns across 7 bases. Per germline, CDR1 SGHDT and CDR2 YYEEEE. This CDR3 comprises 13 residues. V lost 2 bases, J lost 8 bases, and 6 bases stayed unmatched. Looking up the rest from reference TRBV5-6 and TRBJ1-2 gives the full variable domain: DAGVTQSPTHLIKTRGQQVTLRCSPKSGHDTVSWYQQALGQGPQFIFQYYEEEERQRGNFPDRFSGHQFPNYSSELNVNALLLGDSALYLCASSFKGAQGYTFGSGTRLTVV.